This TCR beta chain was sequenced in a study of blood T cell repertoires in COVID-19. The method was immunoSEQ multiplex PCR; TCRdb's version includes in-frame clones alone and lacks a portion of them. The repertoire holds fewer than 150,000 clones, with 85% to 90% as singletons. This CDR3 is 16 amino acids long. Per germline, CDR1 MNHEY and CDR2 SVGEGT. The ends were cut back, 4 bases at V and 0 bases at J, with 13 bases in the middle. The material sequenced was peripheral blood. This chain uses TRBV6-2 or TRBV6-3 with TRBJ2-1, with unresolved D. This TCR was recovered from a woman in her thirties or forties with acute or convalescent COVID-19. CDR3 sequence (DNA): TGTGCCAGCAGTTCTCGACTGGCGAGCTCCTACAATGAGCAGTTCTTC. Protein product: CASSSRLASSYNEQFF.